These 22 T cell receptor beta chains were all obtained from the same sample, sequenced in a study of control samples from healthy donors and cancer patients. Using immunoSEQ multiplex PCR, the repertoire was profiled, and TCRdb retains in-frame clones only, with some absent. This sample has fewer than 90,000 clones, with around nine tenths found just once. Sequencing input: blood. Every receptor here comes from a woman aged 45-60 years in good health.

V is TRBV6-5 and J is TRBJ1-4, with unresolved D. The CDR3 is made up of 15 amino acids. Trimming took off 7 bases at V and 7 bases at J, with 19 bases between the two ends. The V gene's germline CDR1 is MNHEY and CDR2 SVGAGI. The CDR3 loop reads CASTPGSSWGEKLFF. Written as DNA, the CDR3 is TGTGCCAGCACCCCTGGCTCTTCCTGGGGTGAAAAACTGTTTTTT.

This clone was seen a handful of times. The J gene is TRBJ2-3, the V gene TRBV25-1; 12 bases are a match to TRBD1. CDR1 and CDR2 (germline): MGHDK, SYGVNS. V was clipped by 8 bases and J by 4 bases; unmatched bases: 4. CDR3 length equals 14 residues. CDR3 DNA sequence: TGTGCCAGCGCCGGGACAGGGGGCTCAGATACGCAGTATTTT. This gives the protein CASAGTGGSDTQYF.

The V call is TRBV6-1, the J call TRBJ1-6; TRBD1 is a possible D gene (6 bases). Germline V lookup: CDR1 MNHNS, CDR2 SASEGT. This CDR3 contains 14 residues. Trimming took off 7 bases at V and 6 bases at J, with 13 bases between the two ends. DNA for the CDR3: TGTGCCAGCATTCCTGACAGGTCTAATTCACCCCTCCACTTT. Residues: CASIPDRSNSPLHF.

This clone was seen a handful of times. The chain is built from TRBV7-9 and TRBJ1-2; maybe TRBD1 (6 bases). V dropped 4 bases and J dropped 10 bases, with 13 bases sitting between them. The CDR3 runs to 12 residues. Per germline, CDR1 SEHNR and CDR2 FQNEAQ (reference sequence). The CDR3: CASSSSDRNYTF. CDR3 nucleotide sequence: TGTGCCAGCAGCTCCTCCGACAGGAACTACACCTTC. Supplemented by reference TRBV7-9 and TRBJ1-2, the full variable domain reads DTGVSQNPRHKITKRGQNVTFRCDPISEHNRLYWYRQTLGQGPEFLTYFQNEAQLEKSRLLSDRFSAERPKGSFSTLEIQRTEQGDSAMYLCASSSSDRNYTFGSGTRLTVV.

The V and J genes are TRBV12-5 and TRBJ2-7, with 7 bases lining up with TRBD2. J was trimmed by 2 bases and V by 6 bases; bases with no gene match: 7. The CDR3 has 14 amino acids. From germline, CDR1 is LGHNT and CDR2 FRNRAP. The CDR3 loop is CASGHGTTTYEQYF. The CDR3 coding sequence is TGTGCTAGTGGGCACGGGACTACCACCTACGAGCAGTACTTC. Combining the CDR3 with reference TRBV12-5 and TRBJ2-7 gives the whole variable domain DARVTQTPRHKVTEMGQEVTMRCQPILGHNTVFWYRQTMMQGLELLAYFRNRAPLDDSGMPKDRFSAEMPDATLATLKIQPSEPRDSAVYFCASGHGTTTYEQYFGPGTRLTVT.

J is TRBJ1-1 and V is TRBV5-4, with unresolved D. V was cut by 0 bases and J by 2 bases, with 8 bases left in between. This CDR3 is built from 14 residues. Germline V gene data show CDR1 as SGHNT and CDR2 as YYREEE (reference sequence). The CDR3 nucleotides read TGTGCCAGCAGCTTGGAGGGAACTAACACTGAAGCTTTCTTT. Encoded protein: CASSLEGTNTEAFF.

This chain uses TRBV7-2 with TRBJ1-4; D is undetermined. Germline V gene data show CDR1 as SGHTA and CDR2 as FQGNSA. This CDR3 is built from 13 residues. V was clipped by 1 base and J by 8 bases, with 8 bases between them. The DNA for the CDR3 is TGTGCCAGCAGCTTAGTGCGCTGGGAAAAACTGTTTTTT. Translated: CASSLVRWEKLFF.

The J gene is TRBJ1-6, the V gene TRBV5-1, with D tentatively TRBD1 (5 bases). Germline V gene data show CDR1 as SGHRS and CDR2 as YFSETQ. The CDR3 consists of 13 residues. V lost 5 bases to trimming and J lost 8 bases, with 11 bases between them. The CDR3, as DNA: TGCGCCAGCAGGGGGGACGGTGATTCACCCCTCCACTTT. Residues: CASRGDGDSPLHF.

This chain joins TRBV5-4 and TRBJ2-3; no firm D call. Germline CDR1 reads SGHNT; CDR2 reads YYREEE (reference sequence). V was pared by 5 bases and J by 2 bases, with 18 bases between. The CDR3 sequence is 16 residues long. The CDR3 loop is CASSWLEGKNTDTQYF. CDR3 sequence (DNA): TGTGCCAGCAGTTGGCTAGAAGGGAAAAACACAGATACGCAGTATTTT.

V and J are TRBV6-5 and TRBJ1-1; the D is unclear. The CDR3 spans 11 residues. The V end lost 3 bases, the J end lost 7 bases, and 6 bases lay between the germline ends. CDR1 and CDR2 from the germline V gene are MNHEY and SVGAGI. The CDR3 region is CASSYSGEAFF. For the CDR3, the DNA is TGTGCCAGCAGTTATTCGGGTGAAGCTTTCTTT.

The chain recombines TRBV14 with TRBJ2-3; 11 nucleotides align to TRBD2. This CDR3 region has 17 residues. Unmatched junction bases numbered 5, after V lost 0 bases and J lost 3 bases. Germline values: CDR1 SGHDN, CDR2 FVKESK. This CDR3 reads CASSQESLAGATDTQYF. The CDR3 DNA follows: TGTGCCAGCAGCCAAGAGTCACTAGCGGGGGCAACAGATACGCAGTATTTT. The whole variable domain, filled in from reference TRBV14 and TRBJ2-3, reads EAGVTQFPSHSVIEKGQTVTLRCDPISGHDNLYWYRRVMGKEIKFLLHFVKESKQDESGMPNNRFLAERTGGTYSTLKVQPAELEDSGVYFCASSQESLAGATDTQYFGPGTRLTVL.

The CDR3 is CASSLGLLRGHLYGYTF. CDR3 DNA sequence: TGTGCCAGCAGCTTAGGGTTATTGAGGGGACATCTCTATGGCTACACCTTC. J is TRBJ1-2 and V is TRBV5-5; D is perhaps TRBD1 (6 bases). The V end was cut by 2 bases, the J end by 4 bases, with 21 bases between. This CDR3 comprises 17 residues. Germline V gene data show CDR1 as SGHKS and CDR2 as YYEKEE (reference sequence).

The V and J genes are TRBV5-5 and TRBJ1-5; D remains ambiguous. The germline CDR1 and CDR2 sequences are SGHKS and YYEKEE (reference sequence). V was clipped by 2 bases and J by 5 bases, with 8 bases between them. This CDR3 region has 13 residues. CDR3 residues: CASSLGRDQPQHF. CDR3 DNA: TGTGCCAGCAGCTTAGGACGGGATCAGCCCCAGCATTTT.

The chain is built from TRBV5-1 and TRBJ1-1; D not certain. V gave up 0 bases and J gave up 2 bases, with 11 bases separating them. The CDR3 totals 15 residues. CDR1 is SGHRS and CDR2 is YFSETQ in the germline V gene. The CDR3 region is CASSLVRTGNTEAFF. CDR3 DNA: TGCGCCAGCAGCTTGGTCCGTACGGGAAACACTGAAGCTTTCTTT.

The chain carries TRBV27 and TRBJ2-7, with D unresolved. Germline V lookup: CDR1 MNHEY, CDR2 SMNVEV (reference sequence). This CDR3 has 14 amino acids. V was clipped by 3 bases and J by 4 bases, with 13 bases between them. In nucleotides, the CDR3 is TGTGCCAGCAGTTTTAGGTGGCAGGTGTACGAGCAGTACTTC. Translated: CASSFRWQVYEQYF.

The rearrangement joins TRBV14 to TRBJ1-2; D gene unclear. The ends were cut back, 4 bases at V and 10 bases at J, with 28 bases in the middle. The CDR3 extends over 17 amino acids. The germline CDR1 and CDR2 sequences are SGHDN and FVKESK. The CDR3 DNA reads TGTGCCAGCAGCCTTTTATACGAGTCGAGTATGGGAATGCTCTACACCTTC. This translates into CASSLLYESSMGMLYTF.

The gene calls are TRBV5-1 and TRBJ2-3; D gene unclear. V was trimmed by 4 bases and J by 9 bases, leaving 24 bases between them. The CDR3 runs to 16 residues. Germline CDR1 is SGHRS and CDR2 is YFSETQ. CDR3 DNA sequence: TGCGCCAGCAGCAAAGATGGACCGGGCAGGATGGGAACGCAGTATTTT. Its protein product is CASSKDGPGRMGTQYF.

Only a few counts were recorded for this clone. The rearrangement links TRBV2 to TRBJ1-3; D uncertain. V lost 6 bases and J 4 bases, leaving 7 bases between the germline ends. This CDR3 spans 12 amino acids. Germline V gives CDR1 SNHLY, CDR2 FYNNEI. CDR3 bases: TGTGCCAGCAGGGCAAGGGGAAACACCATATATTTT. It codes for CASRARGNTIYF. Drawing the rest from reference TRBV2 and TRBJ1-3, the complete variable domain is EPEVTQTPSHQVTQMGQEVILRCVPISNHLYFYWYRQILGQKVEFLVSFYNNEISEKSEIFDDQFSVERPDGSNFTLKIRSTKLEDSAMYFCASRARGNTIYFGEGSWLTVV.

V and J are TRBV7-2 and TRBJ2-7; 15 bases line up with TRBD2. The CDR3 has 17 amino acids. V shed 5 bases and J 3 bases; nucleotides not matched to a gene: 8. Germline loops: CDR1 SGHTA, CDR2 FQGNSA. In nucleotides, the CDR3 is TGTGCCAGCAGCCGCGGGACTAGCGGGGGGTTGTTCTACGAGCAGTACTTC. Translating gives CASSRGTSGGLFYEQYF.

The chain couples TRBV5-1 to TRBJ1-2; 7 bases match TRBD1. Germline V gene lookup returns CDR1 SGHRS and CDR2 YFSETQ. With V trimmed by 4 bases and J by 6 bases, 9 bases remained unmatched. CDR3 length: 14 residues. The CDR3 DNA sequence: TGCGCCAGCAGCCCGGTGGGACAGAACCATGGCTACACCTTC. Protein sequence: CASSPVGQNHGYTF.

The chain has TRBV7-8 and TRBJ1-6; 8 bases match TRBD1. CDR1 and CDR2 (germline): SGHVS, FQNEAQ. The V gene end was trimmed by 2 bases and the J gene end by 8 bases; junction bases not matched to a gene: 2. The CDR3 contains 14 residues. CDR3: CASSLTGGYSPLHF. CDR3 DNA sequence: TGTGCCAGCAGCTTAACAGGGGGGTATTCACCCCTCCACTTT.

For the CDR3, the DNA is TGTGCCAGCAGTGAGAGGGGCTCACCCCTCCACTTT. This encodes CASSERGSPLHF. This chain connects TRBV6-2 or TRBV6-3 to TRBJ1-6; a weak D match, TRBD1 (5 bases). Trimming removed 5 bases from V and 10 bases from J, with 9 bases in between. This CDR3 contains 12 residues. Germline V gene data show CDR1 as MNHEY and CDR2 as SVGEGT.